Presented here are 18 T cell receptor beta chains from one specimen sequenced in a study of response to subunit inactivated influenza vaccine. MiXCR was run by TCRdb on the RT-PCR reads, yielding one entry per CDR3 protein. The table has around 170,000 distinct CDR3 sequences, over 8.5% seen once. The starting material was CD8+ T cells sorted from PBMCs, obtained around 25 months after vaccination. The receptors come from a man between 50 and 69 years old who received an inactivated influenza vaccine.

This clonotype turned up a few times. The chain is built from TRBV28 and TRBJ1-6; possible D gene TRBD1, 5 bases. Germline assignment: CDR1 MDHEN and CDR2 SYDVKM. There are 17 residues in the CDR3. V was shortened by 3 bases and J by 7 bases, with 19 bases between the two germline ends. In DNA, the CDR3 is TGTGCCAGCAGTTTTGGGGCAGGGTGGCTGGGAAATTCACCCCTCCACTTT. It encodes CASSFGAGWLGNSPLHF.

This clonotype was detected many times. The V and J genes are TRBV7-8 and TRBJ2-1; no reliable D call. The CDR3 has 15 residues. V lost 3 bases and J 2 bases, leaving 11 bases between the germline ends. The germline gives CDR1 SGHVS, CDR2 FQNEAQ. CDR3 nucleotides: TGTGCCAGCAGCTTGGGCAGGCTGACCTACAATGAGCAGTTCTTC. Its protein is CASSLGRLTYNEQFF.

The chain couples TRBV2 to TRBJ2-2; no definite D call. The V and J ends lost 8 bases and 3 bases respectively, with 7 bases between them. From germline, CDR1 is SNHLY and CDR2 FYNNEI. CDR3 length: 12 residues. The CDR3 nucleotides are TGTGCCAGCTTTTCTGACACCGGGGAGCTGTTTTTT. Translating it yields CASFSDTGELFF.

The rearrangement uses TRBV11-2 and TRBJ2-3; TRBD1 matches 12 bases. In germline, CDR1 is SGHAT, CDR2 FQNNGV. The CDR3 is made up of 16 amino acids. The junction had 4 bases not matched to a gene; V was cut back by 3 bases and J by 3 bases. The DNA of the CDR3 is TGTGCCAGCAGCTTGGGGACAGGGGGCCTGACAGATACGCAGTATTTT. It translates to CASSLGTGGLTDTQYF.

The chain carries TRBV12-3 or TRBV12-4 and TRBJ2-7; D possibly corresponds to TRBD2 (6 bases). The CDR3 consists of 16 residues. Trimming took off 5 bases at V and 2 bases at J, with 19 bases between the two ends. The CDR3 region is CASSAPGEVRTYEQYF. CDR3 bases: TGTGCCAGCAGTGCCCCGGGAGAGGTTAGGACCTACGAGCAGTACTTC.

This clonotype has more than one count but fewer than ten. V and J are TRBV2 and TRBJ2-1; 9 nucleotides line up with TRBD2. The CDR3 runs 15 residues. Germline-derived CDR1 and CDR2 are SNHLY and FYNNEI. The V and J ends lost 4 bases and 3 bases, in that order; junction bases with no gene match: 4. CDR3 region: CASSVSSGVYNEQFF. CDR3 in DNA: TGTGCCAGCAGTGTGTCTAGCGGGGTCTACAATGAGCAGTTCTTC.

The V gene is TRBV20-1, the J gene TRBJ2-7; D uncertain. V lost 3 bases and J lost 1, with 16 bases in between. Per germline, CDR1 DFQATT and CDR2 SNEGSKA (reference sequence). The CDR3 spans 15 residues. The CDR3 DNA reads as TGCAGTGCTAGTGGAATACTACTTAGGTCCTACGAGCAGTACTTC. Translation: CSASGILLRSYEQYF.

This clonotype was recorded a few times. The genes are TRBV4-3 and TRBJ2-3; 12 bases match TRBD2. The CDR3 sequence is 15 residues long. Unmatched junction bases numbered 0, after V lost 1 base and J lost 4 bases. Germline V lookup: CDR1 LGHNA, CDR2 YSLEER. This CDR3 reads CASSQASGRADTQYF. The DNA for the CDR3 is TGCGCCAGCAGCCAAGCTAGCGGGAGGGCAGATACGCAGTATTTT.

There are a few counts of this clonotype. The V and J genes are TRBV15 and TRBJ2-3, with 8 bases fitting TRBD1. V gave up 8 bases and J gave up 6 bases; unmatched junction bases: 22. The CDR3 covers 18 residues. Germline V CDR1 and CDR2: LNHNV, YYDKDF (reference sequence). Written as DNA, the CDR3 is TGTGCCACCGAGGACAGGGAGACCGGCGACTCGTTTATGGATACGCAGTATTTT. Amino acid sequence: CATEDRETGDSFMDTQYF. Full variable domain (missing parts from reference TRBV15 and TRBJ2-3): DAMVIQNPRYQVTQFGKPVTLSCSQTLNHNVMYWYQQKSSQAPKLLFHYYDKDFNNEADTPDNFQSRRPNTSFCFLDIRSPGLGDTAMYLCATEDRETGDSFMDTQYFGPGTRLTVL.

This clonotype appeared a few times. CDR3 sequence (DNA): TGTGCCAGCAAGGAAGCGGGAGCAGGCGGGGAGCTGTTTTTT. Its translation: CASKEAGAGGELFF. The V gene is TRBV27, the J gene TRBJ2-2; 8 bases map to TRBD2. With V trimmed by 7 bases and J by 7 bases, 8 bases remained unmatched. This CDR3 is 14 amino acids long. Germline V gives CDR1 MNHEY, CDR2 SMNVEV (reference sequence).

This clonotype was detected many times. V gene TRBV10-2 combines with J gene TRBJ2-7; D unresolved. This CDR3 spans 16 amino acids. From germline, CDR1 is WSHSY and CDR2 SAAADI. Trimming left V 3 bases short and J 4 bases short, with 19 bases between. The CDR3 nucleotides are TGCGCCAGCAGTGATTATCTCTCGGGCTACCTTTACGAGCAGTACTTC. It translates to CASSDYLSGYLYEQYF.

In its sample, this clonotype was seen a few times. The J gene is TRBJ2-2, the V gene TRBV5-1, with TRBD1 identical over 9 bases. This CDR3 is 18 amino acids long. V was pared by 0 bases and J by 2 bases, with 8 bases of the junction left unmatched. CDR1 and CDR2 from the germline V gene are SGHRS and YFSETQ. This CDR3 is CASSLAWRDRENTGELFF. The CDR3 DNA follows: TGCGCCAGCAGCTTGGCCTGGCGGGACAGGGAAAACACCGGGGAGCTGTTTTTT. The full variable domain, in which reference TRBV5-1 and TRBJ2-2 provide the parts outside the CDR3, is KAGVTQTPRYLIKTRGQQVTLSCSPISGHRSVSWYQQTPGQGLQFLFEYFSETQRNKGNFPGRFSGRQFSNSRSEMNVSTLELGDSALYLCASSLAWRDRENTGELFFGEGSRLTVL.

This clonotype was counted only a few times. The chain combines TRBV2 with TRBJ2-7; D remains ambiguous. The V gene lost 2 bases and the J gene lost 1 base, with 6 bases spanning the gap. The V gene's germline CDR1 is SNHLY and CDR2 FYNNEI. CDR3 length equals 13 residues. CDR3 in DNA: TGTGCCAGCAGTGAATGGGTATCCTACGAGCAGTACTTC. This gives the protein CASSEWVSYEQYF.

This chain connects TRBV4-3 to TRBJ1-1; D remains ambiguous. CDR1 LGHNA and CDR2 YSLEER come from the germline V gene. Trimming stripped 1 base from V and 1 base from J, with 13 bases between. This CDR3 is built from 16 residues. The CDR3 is CASSQGFEEKNTEAFF. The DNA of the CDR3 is TGCGCCAGCAGCCAAGGGTTCGAAGAGAAGAACACTGAAGCTTTCTTT.

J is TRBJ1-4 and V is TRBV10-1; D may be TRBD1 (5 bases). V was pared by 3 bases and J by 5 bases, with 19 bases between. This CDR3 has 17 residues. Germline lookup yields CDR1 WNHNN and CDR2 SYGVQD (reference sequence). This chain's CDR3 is CASSDSRPGPLNEKLFF. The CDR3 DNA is TGCGCCAGCAGTGATTCCAGACCGGGACCGCTCAATGAAAAACTGTTTTTT.

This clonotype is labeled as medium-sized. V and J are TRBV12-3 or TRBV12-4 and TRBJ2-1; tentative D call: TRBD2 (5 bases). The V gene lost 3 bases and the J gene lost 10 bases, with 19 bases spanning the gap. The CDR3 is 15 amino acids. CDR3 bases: TGTGCCAGCAGTTTTAGAGGTGGCACACGGGGAGAGCAGTTCTTC. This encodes CASSFRGGTRGEQFF.

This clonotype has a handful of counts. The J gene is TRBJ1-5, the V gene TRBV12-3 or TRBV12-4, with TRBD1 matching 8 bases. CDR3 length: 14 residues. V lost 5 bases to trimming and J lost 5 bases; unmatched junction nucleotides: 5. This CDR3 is CASSPTGGYQPQHF. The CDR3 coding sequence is TGTGCCAGCAGTCCTACAGGGGGGTATCAGCCCCAGCATTTT.

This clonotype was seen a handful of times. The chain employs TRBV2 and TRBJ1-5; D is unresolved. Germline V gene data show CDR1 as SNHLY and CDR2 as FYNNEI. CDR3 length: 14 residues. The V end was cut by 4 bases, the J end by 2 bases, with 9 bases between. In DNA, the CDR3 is TGTGCCAGCAGTGGTTACGTCGGCAATCAGCCCCAGCATTTT. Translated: CASSGYVGNQPQHF.